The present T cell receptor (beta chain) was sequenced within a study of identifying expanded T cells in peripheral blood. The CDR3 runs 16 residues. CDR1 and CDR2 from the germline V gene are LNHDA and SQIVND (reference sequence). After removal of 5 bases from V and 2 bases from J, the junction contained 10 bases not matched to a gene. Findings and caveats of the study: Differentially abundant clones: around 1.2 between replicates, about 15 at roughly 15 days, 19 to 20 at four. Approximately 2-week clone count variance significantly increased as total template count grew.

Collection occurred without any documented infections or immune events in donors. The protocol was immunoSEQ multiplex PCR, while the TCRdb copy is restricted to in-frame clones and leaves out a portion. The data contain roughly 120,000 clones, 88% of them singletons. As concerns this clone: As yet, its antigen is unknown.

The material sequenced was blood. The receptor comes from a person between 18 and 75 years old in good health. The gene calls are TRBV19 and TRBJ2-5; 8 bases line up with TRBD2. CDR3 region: CASSPSGRGQQETQYF. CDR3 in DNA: TGTGCCAGTAGTCCGAGCGGGAGAGGACAACAAGAGACCCAGTACTTC.